Listed below are T cell receptor beta chains from one sample, sequenced in a study of beta chain features in type 1 diabetes. Only in-frame clones appear in the TCRdb table, and some are missing; sequencing was by immunoSEQ multiplex PCR. In the table there are 120,000 to 150,000 clones, over 9.5% of which are singletons. The sample consisted of naive CD4+ T cells from blood. All receptors derive from a man between 18 and 29 years old in good health. Each CDR3 is given with its conserved first and last residue. Fields, in order: J gene, V gene, clone size, D gene, CDR3 protein, CDR3 DNA. The D gene is left open where the match is weak. Expanded clones get a size class; other rows say once, few or many, or leave the size out.

TRBJ2-5 | TRBV4-1 | few | . | CASSYKSPGSLETQYF | TGCGCCAGCAGCTATAAGTCTCCAGGGTCCCTTGAGACCCAGTACTTC
TRBJ2-7 | TRBV23-1 | few | TRBD1 | CASSQPRRSGGHEQYF | TGCGCCAGCAGTCAACCAAGAAGGTCAGGGGGCCACGAGCAGTACTTC
TRBJ2-1 | TRBV18 | . | . | CASSPGRWENEQFF | TGTGCCAGCTCACCCGGCAGGTGGGAGAATGAGCAGTTCTTC
TRBJ1-5 | TRBV19 | . | . | CASSRTDSNQPQHF | TGTGCCAGTAGCAGGACAGATAGCAATCAGCCCCAGCATTTT
TRBJ2-5 | TRBV19 | . | . | CASSIAGETQYF | TGTGCCAGTAGTATCGCAGGAGAGACCCAGTACTTC
TRBJ2-1 | TRBV30 | many | TRBD2 | CAWSQASGGLQFF | TGTGCCTGGAGTCAGGCTAGCGGGGGACTTCAGTTCTTC
TRBJ2-5 | TRBV18 | . | TRBD1 | CASSPQGAPETQYF | TGTGCCAGCTCACCACAGGGGGCCCCGGAGACCCAGTACTTC
TRBJ1-1 | TRBV5-1 | few | TRBD1 | CASSFAGTANTEAFF | TGCGCCAGCAGCTTTGCCGGGACAGCGAACACTGAAGCTTTCTTT
TRBJ2-7 | TRBV6-6 | . | . | CASSYVTGKYYEQYF | TGTGCCAGCAGTTACGTGACAGGAAAATACTACGAGCAGTACTTC
TRBJ2-2 | TRBV5-4 | . | TRBD2 | CASSSKLAGVSGELFF | TGTGCCAGCAGCTCAAAACTAGCGGGGGTCTCCGGGGAGCTGTTTTTT
TRBJ1-2 | TRBV9 | . | . | CASSPTSRNNYGYTF | TGTGCCAGCAGCCCTACGAGCCGAAATAACTATGGCTACACCTTC
TRBJ1-1 | TRBV19 | . | TRBD1 | CASSIRQGFTEAFF | TGTGCCAGTAGTATACGACAGGGGTTCACTGAAGCTTTCTTT
TRBJ2-7 | TRBV18 | . | TRBD1 | CASSPPGTGSHEQYF | TGTGCCAGCTCACCACCAGGGACAGGGTCCCACGAGCAGTACTTC
TRBJ2-6 | TRBV9 | few | . | CASSVSGGADSGANVLTF | TGTGCCAGCAGCGTATCTGGCGGGGCGGACTCTGGGGCCAACGTCCTGACTTTC